Below, 28 T cell receptor beta chains from the same sample are listed, as sequenced in a study of blood T cell repertoires in COVID-19. TCRdb keeps only in-frame clones here, not all; method: immunoSEQ multiplex PCR. The sample comprises about 140,000 clones, approximately 80% of which are singletons, and over 5% rests with the top ten. Specimen: PBMCs or T cells enriched from blood (not recorded which). These receptors all stem from a man between 65 and 80 years old who had been exposed to COVID-19.

The gene calls are TRBV12-3 or TRBV12-4 and TRBJ1-2; no clear D gene. Trimming took 5 bases from V and 4 from J, leaving 8 bases between them. The CDR3 has 12 residues. The CDR3: CASSQQAYGYTF. The CDR3 nucleotides are TGTGCCAGCAGTCAGCAGGCCTATGGCTACACCTTC.

The chain is built from TRBV5-4 and TRBJ1-3; a possible D gene is TRBD1 (5 bases). Germline V CDR1 and CDR2: SGHNT, YYREEE (reference sequence). The CDR3 runs to 15 residues. Trimming shortened V by 0 bases and J by 0 bases, and 7 bases separated the two germline ends. The CDR3 reads CASSLGGYSGNTIYF. Written as DNA, the CDR3 is TGTGCCAGCAGCTTGGGGGGCTACTCTGGAAACACCATATATTTT.

This clone was detected a few times. J is TRBJ2-3 and V is TRBV7-2, with TRBD2 matching over 7 bases. V gave up 2 bases and J gave up 3 bases; unmatched junction bases: 8. This CDR3 region has 16 residues. Per the germline V gene, CDR1 is SGHTA and CDR2 is FQGNSA. The chain's CDR3 is CASSLNPGLQTDTQYF. In DNA, the CDR3 is TGTGCCAGCAGCTTAAACCCGGGACTACAAACAGATACGCAGTATTTT.

V gene TRBV28 combines with J gene TRBJ1-1, with D possibly TRBD1 on 6 matching bases. The germline V and J ends were trimmed by 3 bases and 2 bases, with 10 bases remaining between them. There are 14 residues in the CDR3. Germline V gene data show CDR1 as MDHEN and CDR2 as SYDVKM. CDR3: CASSFEGTNTEAFF. The CDR3, as DNA: TGTGCCAGCAGTTTTGAGGGGACAAACACTGAAGCTTTCTTT.

This clone was observed a single time. The rearrangement links TRBV5-1 to TRBJ2-5; TRBD1 agrees at 9 bases. CDR3 length equals 14 residues. Germline-derived CDR1 and CDR2 are SGHRS and YFSETQ. V lost 3 bases to trimming and J lost 5 bases; unmatched junction nucleotides: 5. For the CDR3, the DNA is TGCGCCAGCAGCTCTCCGACAGGGGGGGAGACCCAGTACTTC. Amino acids: CASSSPTGGETQYF.

The rearrangement joins TRBV7-2 to TRBJ1-2; 7 bases are shared with TRBD1. Trimming at V came to 4 bases and at J to 8 bases, leaving 4 bases not matched to a gene. This CDR3 region has 12 residues. The germline CDR1 and CDR2 sequences are SGHTA and FQGNSA. The CDR3: CASSSRGLGYTF. In DNA, the CDR3 is TGTGCCAGCAGCTCTAGGGGGCTCGGCTACACCTTC. Drawing the rest from reference TRBV7-2 and TRBJ1-2, the complete variable domain is GAGVSQSPSNKVTEKGKDVELRCDPISGHTALYWYRQSLGQGLEFLIYFQGNSAPDKSGLPSDRFSAERTGGSVSTLTIQRTQQEDSAVYLCASSSRGLGYTFGSGTRLTVV.

This chain links TRBV7-8 with TRBJ1-1; no clear D gene. This CDR3 has 15 amino acids. V dropped 7 bases and J dropped 3 bases, with 18 bases sitting between them. The germline gives CDR1 SGHVS, CDR2 FQNEAQ. CDR3 residues: CASKSRTGRDTEAFF. The CDR3 bases are TGTGCCAGCAAGTCCCGGACGGGGAGGGACACTGAAGCTTTCTTT.

V usage is TRBV18 and J usage is TRBJ2-7, with D possibly TRBD2 on 7 matching bases. The germline V gene has CDR1 KGHSH and CDR2 LQKENI. CDR3 length: 16 amino acids. Trimming left V 3 bases short and J 4 bases short, with 19 bases between. CDR3 sequence: CASSPFGGRTEYEQYF. The CDR3 DNA sequence: TGTGCCAGCTCACCCTTCGGGGGGAGGACAGAGTACGAGCAGTACTTC.

This clone showed up just a few times. This sequence joins TRBV19 and TRBJ2-7; 11 positions match TRBD1. There are 14 residues in the CDR3. With V trimmed by 4 bases and J by 2 bases, 1 base remained unmatched. Per the germline V gene, CDR1 is LNHDA and CDR2 is SQIVND (reference sequence). The CDR3 DNA sequence: TGTGCCAGTAGTACGGGACAGGGGGCCTACGAGCAGTACTTC. It encodes CASSTGQGAYEQYF.

The chain is built from TRBV5-1 and TRBJ2-1; 11 bases map to TRBD1. The CDR3 loop spans 15 amino acids. Germline V gene lookup returns CDR1 SGHRS and CDR2 YFSETQ. Trimming removed 4 bases from V and 6 bases from J; junction bases left unmatched: 6. For the CDR3, the DNA is TGCGCCAGCAGCGGGACCGGGACAGGGGGCAATGAGCAGTTCTTC. Translated, it gives CASSGTGTGGNEQFF.

This clone is labeled medium-sized. The V and J genes are TRBV5-4 and TRBJ2-1; TRBD2 aligns across 16 bases. Germline CDR1 SGHNT, CDR2 YYREEE (reference sequence). There are 16 residues in the CDR3. The J segment lost 9 bases and the V segment lost 5 bases, leaving 8 bases of the junction unmatched. DNA of the CDR3: TGTGCCAGCAGTGCTGGGACTAGCGGGGGGGCTGGTGAGCAGTTCTTC. Protein sequence: CASSAGTSGGAGEQFF.

The chain combines TRBV4-2 with TRBJ2-7; D gene ambiguous. Trimming removed 3 bases from V and 3 bases from J, with 12 bases in between. CDR1 is LGHNA and CDR2 is YNFKEQ in the germline V gene. The CDR3 is 14 amino acids. CDR3 in DNA: TGTGCCAGCAGCCAGGCTAATGACTTCTACGAGCAGTACTTC. This codes for CASSQANDFYEQYF.

This clone was counted between two and nine times. This sequence joins TRBV28 and TRBJ1-3; 8 nucleotides line up with TRBD1. V gave up 5 bases and J gave up 1 base; unmatched junction bases: 10. CDR3 size: 17 residues. From germline, CDR1 is MDHEN and CDR2 SYDVKM. This chain's CDR3 is CASSLGTGSRSGNTIYF. As DNA, the CDR3 is TGTGCCAGCAGTCTCGGGACAGGTAGCCGTTCTGGAAACACCATATATTTT.

This clone has a single count. V and J are TRBV6-5 and TRBJ1-2, with 7 nucleotides matching TRBD1. Germline CDR1 is MNHEY and CDR2 is SVGAGI. V shed 9 bases and J 7 bases; nucleotides not matched to a gene: 8. The CDR3 covers 12 residues. CDR3 loop: CASRDSLFGYTF. The CDR3, as DNA: TGTGCCAGTAGGGACAGTTTGTTTGGCTACACCTTC.

The rearrangement uses TRBV14 and TRBJ2-7; no definite D call. Trimming left V 0 bases short and J 0 bases short, with 9 bases between. This CDR3 has 15 residues. The germline gives CDR1 SGHDN, CDR2 FVKESK. The CDR3 sequence is CASSQDLARSYEQYF. The CDR3 bases are TGTGCCAGCAGCCAAGATCTGGCACGCTCCTACGAGCAGTACTTC.

The chain combines TRBV25-1 with TRBJ1-2, with D maybe TRBD1 (6 bases). The CDR3 runs 14 residues. Germline lookup yields CDR1 MGHDK and CDR2 SYGVNS. The V gene lost 6 bases and the J gene lost 4 bases, with 15 bases spanning the gap. The CDR3 loop reads CASSGQSALYGYTF. In DNA, the CDR3 is TGTGCCAGCAGCGGACAGTCTGCTCTCTATGGCTACACCTTC.

V and J are TRBV29-1 and TRBJ1-2, with D possibly being TRBD1 (5 bases). The CDR3 consists of 13 residues. Germline CDR1 and CDR2: SQVTM and ANQGSEA. V was trimmed by 6 bases and J by 4 bases, leaving 15 bases between them. The CDR3 protein is CSVRATEFYGYTF. CDR3 DNA sequence: TGCAGCGTCCGCGCGACAGAGTTCTATGGCTACACCTTC.

The chain links TRBV2 to TRBJ1-2; D gene uncertain. In germline, CDR1 is SNHLY, CDR2 FYNNEI. The CDR3 covers 12 residues. Trimming took 0 bases from V and 8 from J, leaving 7 bases between them. Here the CDR3 DNA reads TGTGCCAGCAGTGAAGCCGAGGGCGGCTACACCTTC. It is translated as CASSEAEGGYTF.

V and J are TRBV10-2 and TRBJ1-4; D is perhaps TRBD1 (5 bases). Germline lookup yields CDR1 WSHSY and CDR2 SAAADI. This CDR3 is built from 15 residues. Deletions cut 6 bases from V and 0 bases from J, with 11 bases between. The CDR3 DNA is TGCGCCAGCAGCCTGGACACTTCAACTAATGAAAAACTGTTTTTT. Its protein is CASSLDTSTNEKLFF.

In DNA, the CDR3 is TGTGCCAGCAGTTTGTCAGACAGGGGGAATTCACCCCTCCACTTT. Its translation: CASSLSDRGNSPLHF. J is TRBJ1-6 and V is TRBV6-5; the match to TRBD1 covers 9 bases. Germline V lookup: CDR1 MNHEY, CDR2 SVGAGI. Trimming at V came to 4 bases and at J to 7 bases, leaving 5 bases not matched to a gene. The CDR3 sequence is 15 residues long.

The V call is TRBV10-2, the J call TRBJ2-3, with a possible D match to TRBD1 (6 bases). This CDR3 has 12 residues. The germline V and J ends were trimmed by 8 bases and 4 bases, with 10 bases remaining between them. Germline CDR1 is WSHSY and CDR2 is SAAADI. As DNA, the CDR3 is TGCGCCAGCTCCACAGGGTCAGATACGCAGTATTTT. Translation: CASSTGSDTQYF.

This clone has more than one count but fewer than ten. It is unclear where the CDR3 begins or ends on the DNA, so no DNA is shown, and the CDR3 is as TCRdb lists it. The rearrangement joins TRBV5-4 to TRBJ2-5; the table's D call of TRBD1 was not tested on the DNA. The germline V gene has CDR1 SGHNT and CDR2 YYREEE (reference sequence). The CDR3 has 17 residues if both end residues are counted. CDR3 loop: CASSHPSPSGFLETQYF.

The rearrangement uses TRBV11-2 and TRBJ1-1; D remains unclear. V gave up 7 bases and J gave up 4 bases, with 13 bases separating them. Germline V gives CDR1 SGHAT, CDR2 FQNNGV. This CDR3 spans 13 amino acids. The CDR3 nucleotides read TGTGCCAGCAACCTCGCGGAGGGCACTGAAGCTTTCTTT. Amino acids: CASNLAEGTEAFF.

The rearrangement links TRBV3-1 (or the pseudogene TRBV3-2) to TRBJ1-5; tentative D call: TRBD1 (5 bases). Trimming removed 3 bases from V and 7 bases from J, with 13 bases in between. The CDR3 totals 14 residues. The V gene's germline CDR1 is LGHDT and CDR2 YNNKEL (reference sequence). In DNA, the CDR3 is TGTGCCAGCAGCCATGGACATGGCGGCCAGCCCCAGCATTTT. Translated, it gives CASSHGHGGQPQHF.

This chain joins TRBV12-5 and TRBJ2-3; no reliable D call. V was clipped by 0 bases and J by 7 bases, with 2 bases between them. CDR1 LGHNT and CDR2 FRNRAP come from the germline V gene. The CDR3 extends over 11 amino acids. This CDR3 reads CASGLVNTQYF. The CDR3 nucleotides read TGTGCTAGTGGTTTGGTCAATACGCAGTATTTT.

The V gene is TRBV18, the J gene TRBJ1-2; perhaps TRBD1 as D (6 bases). The V end lost 0 bases, the J end lost 6 bases, and 11 bases lay between the germline ends. In germline, CDR1 is KGHSH, CDR2 LQKENI. This CDR3 spans 14 amino acids. The CDR3 DNA sequence: TGTGCCAGCTCACCACCACAGGGACCGGATGGCTACACCTTC. Translation gives CASSPPQGPDGYTF.

CDR3 sequence: CASSSPGQGREQYF. CDR3 nucleotides: TGTGCCAGCAGCTCCCCGGGACAGGGGAGGGAGCAGTACTTC. The chain combines TRBV11-2 with TRBJ2-7; 10 bases fit TRBD1. Germline CDR1 SGHAT, CDR2 FQNNGV. The V and J ends lost 4 bases and 7 bases, in that order; junction bases with no gene match: 7. The CDR3 runs to 14 residues.

The chain joins TRBV12-3 or TRBV12-4 to TRBJ2-5; D is perhaps TRBD1 (6 bases). V was pared by 6 bases and J by 0 bases, with 8 bases between. The CDR3 has 13 residues. The DNA for the CDR3 is TGTGCCAGCAGAGGACAGAACCAAGAGACCCAGTACTTC. This gives the protein CASRGQNQETQYF.